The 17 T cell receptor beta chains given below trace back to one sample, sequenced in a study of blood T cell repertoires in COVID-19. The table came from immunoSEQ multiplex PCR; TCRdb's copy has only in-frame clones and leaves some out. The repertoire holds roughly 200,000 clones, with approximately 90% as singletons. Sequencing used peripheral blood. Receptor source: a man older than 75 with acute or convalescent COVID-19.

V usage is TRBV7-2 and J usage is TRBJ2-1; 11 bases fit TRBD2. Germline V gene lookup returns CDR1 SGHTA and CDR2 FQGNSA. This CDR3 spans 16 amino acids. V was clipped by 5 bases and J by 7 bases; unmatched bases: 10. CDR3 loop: CASSTVAGGPLNEQFF. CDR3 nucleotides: TGTGCCAGCAGCACTGTAGCGGGAGGGCCCTTGAATGAGCAGTTCTTC.

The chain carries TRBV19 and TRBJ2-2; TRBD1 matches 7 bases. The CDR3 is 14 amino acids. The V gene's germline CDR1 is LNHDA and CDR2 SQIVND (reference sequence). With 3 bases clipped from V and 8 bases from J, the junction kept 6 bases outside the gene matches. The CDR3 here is CASSIPGGLGELFF. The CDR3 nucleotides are TGTGCCAGTAGTATTCCAGGGGGATTGGGGGAGCTGTTTTTT.

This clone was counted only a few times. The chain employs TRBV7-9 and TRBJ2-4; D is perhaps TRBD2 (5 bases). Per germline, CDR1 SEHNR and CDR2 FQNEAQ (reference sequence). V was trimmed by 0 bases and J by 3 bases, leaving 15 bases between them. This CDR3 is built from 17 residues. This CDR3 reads CASSLALASSHKNIQYF. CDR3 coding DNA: TGTGCCAGCAGCTTAGCGCTGGCTAGCAGTCACAAAAACATTCAGTACTTC.

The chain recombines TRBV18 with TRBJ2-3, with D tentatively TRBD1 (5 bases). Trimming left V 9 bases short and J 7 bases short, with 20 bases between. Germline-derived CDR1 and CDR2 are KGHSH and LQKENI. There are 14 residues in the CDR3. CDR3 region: CASHQLERQHTQYF. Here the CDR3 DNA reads TGTGCCAGTCACCAACTCGAGAGACAGCATACGCAGTATTTT.

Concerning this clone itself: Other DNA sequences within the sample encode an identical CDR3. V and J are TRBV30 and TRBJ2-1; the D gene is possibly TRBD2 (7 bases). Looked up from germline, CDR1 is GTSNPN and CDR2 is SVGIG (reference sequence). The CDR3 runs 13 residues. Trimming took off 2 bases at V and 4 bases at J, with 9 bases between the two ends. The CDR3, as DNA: TGTGCCTGGAGTAGGGGGGGATACAATGAGCAGTTCTTC. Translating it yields CAWSRGGYNEQFF.

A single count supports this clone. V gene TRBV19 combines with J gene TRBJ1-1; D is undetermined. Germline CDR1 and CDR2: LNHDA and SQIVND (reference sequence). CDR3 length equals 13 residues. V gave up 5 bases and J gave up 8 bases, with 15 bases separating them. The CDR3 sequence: CASSPRHSLEAFF. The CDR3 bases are TGTGCCAGTAGTCCGAGACATTCTCTCGAAGCTTTCTTT.

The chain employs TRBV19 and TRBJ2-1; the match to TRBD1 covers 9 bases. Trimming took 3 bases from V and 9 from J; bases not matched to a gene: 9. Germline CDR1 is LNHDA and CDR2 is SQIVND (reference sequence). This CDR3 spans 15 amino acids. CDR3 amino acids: CASSIGQGTASEQFF. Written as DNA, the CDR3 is TGTGCCAGTAGTATTGGACAGGGGACGGCAAGTGAGCAGTTCTTC.

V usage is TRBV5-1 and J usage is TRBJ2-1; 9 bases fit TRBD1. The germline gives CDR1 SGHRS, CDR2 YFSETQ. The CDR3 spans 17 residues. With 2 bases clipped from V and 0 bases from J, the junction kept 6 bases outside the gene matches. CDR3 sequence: CASSFGTGRSSYNEQFF. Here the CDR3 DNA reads TGCGCCAGCAGCTTCGGGACAGGGAGGTCCTCCTACAATGAGCAGTTCTTC. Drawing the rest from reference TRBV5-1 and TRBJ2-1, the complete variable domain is KAGVTQTPRYLIKTRGQQVTLSCSPISGHRSVSWYQQTPGQGLQFLFEYFSETQRNKGNFPGRFSGRQFSNSRSEMNVSTLELGDSALYLCASSFGTGRSSYNEQFFGPGTRLTVL.

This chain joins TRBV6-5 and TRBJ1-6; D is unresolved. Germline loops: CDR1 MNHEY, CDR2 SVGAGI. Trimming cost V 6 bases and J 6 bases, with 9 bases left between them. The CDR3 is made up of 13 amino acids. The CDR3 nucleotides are TGTGCCAGCAGCCGCGGATCTAATTCACCCCTCCACTTT. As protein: CASSRGSNSPLHF.

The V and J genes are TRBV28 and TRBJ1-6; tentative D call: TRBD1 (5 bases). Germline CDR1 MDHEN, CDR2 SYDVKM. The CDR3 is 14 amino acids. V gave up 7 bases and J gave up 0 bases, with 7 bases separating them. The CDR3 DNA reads TGTGCCAGCACTGACAGCTCCTATAATTCACCCCTCCACTTT. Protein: CASTDSSYNSPLHF.

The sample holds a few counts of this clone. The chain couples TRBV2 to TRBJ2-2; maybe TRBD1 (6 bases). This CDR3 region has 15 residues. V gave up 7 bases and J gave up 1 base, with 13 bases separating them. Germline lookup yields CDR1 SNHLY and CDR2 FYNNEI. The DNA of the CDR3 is TGTGCCAGCACATGGGACATTTTGAACACCGGGGAGCTGTTTTTT. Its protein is CASTWDILNTGELFF.

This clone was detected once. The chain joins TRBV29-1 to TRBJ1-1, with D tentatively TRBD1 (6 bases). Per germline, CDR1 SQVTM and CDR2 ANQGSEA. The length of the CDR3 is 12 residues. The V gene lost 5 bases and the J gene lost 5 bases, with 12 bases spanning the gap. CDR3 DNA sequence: TGCAGCGTTCACAGGGAGGGAACTGAAGCTTTCTTT. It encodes CSVHREGTEAFF.

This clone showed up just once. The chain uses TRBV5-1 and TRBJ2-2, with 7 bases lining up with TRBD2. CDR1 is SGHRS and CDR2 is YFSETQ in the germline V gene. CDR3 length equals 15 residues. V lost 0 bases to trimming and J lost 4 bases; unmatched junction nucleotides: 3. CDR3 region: CASSLASGITGELFF. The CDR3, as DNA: TGCGCCAGCAGCTTGGCCAGCGGGATCACCGGGGAGCTGTTTTTT.

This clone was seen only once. CDR3 amino acids: CASKRLAGGSYEQYV. The CDR3 nucleotides are TGTGCCAGCAAGAGACTAGCGGGAGGTTCCTACGAGCAGTACGTC. This chain connects TRBV27 to TRBJ2-7, with TRBD2 matching 13 bases. The length of the CDR3 is 15 residues. Germline V lookup: CDR1 MNHEY, CDR2 SMNVEV (reference sequence). The trim removed 7 bases at V and 1 base at J, leaving 4 bases unmatched.

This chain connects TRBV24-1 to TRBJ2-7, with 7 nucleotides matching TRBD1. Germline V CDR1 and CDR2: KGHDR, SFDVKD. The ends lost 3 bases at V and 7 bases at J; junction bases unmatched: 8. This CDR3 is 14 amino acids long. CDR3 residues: CATSDTGQREEQYF. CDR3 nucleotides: TGTGCCACCAGTGATACGGGACAGCGCGAGGAGCAGTACTTC.

The CDR3 DNA follows: TGTGCCAGCAGTTACGGGTCGCAAGGGGGTTATGGCTACACCTTC. It yields the protein CASSYGSQGGYGYTF. V is TRBV6-6 and J is TRBJ1-2; maybe TRBD1 (6 bases). CDR1 is MNHNY, CDR2 SVGAGI, per germline (reference sequence). The CDR3 runs to 15 residues. Trimming took off 2 bases at V and 5 bases at J, with 15 bases between the two ends.

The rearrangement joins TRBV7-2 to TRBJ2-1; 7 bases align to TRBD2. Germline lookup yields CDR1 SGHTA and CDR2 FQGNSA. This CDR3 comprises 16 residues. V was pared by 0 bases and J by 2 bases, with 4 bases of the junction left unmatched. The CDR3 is CASSLAGGTAYNEQFF. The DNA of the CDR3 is TGTGCCAGCAGCTTAGCGGGAGGGACCGCCTACAATGAGCAGTTCTTC.